This T cell receptor (beta chain) was profiled in a study of OX40 agonist ivuxolimab in advanced cancers. The study's findings and limits: At doses 0.1 to 3.0 mg/kg, CD4+ and CD8+ clones expanded.

V was shortened by 0 bases and J by 6 bases, with 14 bases between the two germline ends. Germline CDR1 is MGHRA and CDR2 is YSYEKL. The CDR3 is 15 residues long. TCRdb keeps only in-frame clones here, not all; method: immunoSEQ multiplex PCR. The sample comprises 60,000 to 90,000 clones, around 90% of which are singletons, and 6.2% rests with the top ten. For this clone: Antigen unknown.

The rearrangement uses TRBV4-1 and TRBJ1-2; no clear D. The source of this sequence is an adult with an advanced solid tumor such as melanoma, head and neck, liver or kidney cancer. The sample here was CD4+ or CD8+ T cells sorted from blood, taken in a trial of the OX40 agonist ivuxolimab. The CDR3 loop is CASSQELGLWNGYTF. CDR3 nucleotide sequence: TGCGCCAGCAGCCAAGAATTGGGCCTTTGGAATGGCTACACCTTC.